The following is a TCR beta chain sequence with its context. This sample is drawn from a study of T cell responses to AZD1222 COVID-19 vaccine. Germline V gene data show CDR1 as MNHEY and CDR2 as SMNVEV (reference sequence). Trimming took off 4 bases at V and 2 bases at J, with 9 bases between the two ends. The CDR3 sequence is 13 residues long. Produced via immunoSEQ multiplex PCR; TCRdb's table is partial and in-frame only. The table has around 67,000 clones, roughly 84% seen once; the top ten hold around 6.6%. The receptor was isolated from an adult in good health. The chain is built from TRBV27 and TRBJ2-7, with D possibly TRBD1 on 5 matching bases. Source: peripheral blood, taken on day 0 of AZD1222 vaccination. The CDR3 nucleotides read TGTGCCAGCAGTTCCAGACAGACCTACGAGCAGTACTTC. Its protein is CASSSRQTYEQYF.